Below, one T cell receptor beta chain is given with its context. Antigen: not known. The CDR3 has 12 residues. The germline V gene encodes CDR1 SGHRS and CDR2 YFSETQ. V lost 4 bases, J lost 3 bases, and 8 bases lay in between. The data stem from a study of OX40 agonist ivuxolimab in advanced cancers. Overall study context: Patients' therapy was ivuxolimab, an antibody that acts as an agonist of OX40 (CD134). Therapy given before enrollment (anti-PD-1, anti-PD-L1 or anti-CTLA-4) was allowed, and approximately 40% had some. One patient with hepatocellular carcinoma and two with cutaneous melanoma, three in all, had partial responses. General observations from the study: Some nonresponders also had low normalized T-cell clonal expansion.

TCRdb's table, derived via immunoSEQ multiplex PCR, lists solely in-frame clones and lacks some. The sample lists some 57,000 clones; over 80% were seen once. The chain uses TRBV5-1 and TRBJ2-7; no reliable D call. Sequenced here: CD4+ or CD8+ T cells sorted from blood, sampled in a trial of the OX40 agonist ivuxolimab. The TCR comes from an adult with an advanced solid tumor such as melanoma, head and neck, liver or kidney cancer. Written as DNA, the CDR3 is TGCGCCAGCAGCCCCCTCGGCTACGAGCAGTACTTC. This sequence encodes CASSPLGYEQYF.